These T cell receptor beta chains were read from a single sample in a study of identical twins. TCRdb called the 5' RACE reads again in MiXCR, with one record for every CDR3 protein. The data contain some 440,000 distinct CDR3 sequences, approximately 24% of them singletons. These data were likewise used in another study, on T cells expressing NK-cell markers.

The specimen sequenced was CD4+ T cells sorted from blood. The receptors originated from a young woman in good health. Both conserved end residues are part of each CDR3. A D gene is named only where the DNA matches it firmly. The size field is filled for only some rows; it gives once, few, many or a size class.

d_call,j_call,v_call,clone_size,cdr3_aa,cdr3_nt
-,TRBJ2-5,TRBV9,few,CASSVARLETQYF,TGTGCCAGCAGCGTAGCGCGGTTAGAGACCCAGTACTTC
-,TRBJ2-7,TRBV18,-,CASSPPSSRSDQYF,TGTGCCAGCTCACCCCCGAGTAGTAGGTCCGACCAGTACTTC
TRBD2,TRBJ2-3,TRBV29-1,few,CSARLAAFTDTQYF,TGCAGCGCCCGACTAGCGGCCTTCACAGATACGCAGTATTTT
-,TRBJ2-1,TRBV14,-,CASSRQFHSSYNEQFF,TGTGCCAGCAGCCGACAGTTTCACTCCTCCTACAATGAGCAGTTCTTC
-,TRBJ1-3,TRBV12-3/TRBV12-4,-,CASSLVGRTGNTIYF,TGTGCCAGCAGTTTAGTCGGCAGGACTGGAAACACCATATATTTT
TRBD2,TRBJ2-1,TRBV5-1,few,CASSSLPGTSGVNEQFF,TGCGCCAGCAGCTCGCTACCCGGGACTAGCGGGGTCAATGAGCAGTTCTTC
-,TRBJ2-3,TRBV6-5,few,CASSYSTGSSTDTQYF,TGTGCCAGCAGTTACTCGACCGGGTCCAGCACAGATACGCAGTATTTT
TRBD2,TRBJ2-1,TRBV14,-,CASSQGTSGTREQFF,TGTGCCAGCAGCCAAGGGACTAGCGGGACAAGGGAGCAGTTCTTC
TRBD2,TRBJ2-7,TRBV19,-,CASGDYQYEQYF,TGTGCCAGTGGGGACTACCAATACGAGCAGTACTTC
-,TRBJ1-5,TRBV20-1,-,CSARDAQGLGQPQHF,TGCAGTGCTAGAGACGCACAGGGTTTAGGACAGCCCCAGCATTTT
-,TRBJ2-1,TRBV20-1,many,CVARGGSYNEQFF,TGCGTAGCCAGGGGCGGGTCCTACAATGAGCAGTTCTTC
TRBD1,TRBJ2-1,TRBV29-1,few,CSVPGTVLSREQFF,TGCAGCGTCCCTGGGACAGTTTTGTCCCGGGAGCAGTTCTTC
-,TRBJ2-7,TRBV15,few,CATSIDSAYEQYF,TGTGCCACCAGCATCGACAGTGCCTACGAGCAGTACTTC
-,TRBJ2-1,TRBV29-1,-,CSVGVHEQFF,TGCAGCGTTGGGGTCCATGAGCAGTTCTTC
-,TRBJ1-5,TRBV18,-,CASSPQRTGVQPQHF,TGTGCCAGCTCACCACAGCGGACGGGAGTTCAGCCCCAGCATTTT
TRBD1,TRBJ2-5,TRBV11-1,-,CASSLKYRRTGATETQYF,TGTGCCAGCAGCTTAAAATATAGGCGGACAGGGGCGACGGAGACCCAGTACTTC
-,TRBJ2-2,TRBV20-1,few,CSVQNTGELFF,TGCAGTGTCCAGAACACCGGGGAGCTGTTTTTT
-,TRBJ2-7,TRBV7-2,-,CASSFPGGHEQYF,TGTGCCAGCAGCTTTCCCGGGGGCCACGAGCAGTACTTC
-,TRBJ1-4,TRBV5-1,few,CASSLVGVTNEKLFF,TGCGCCAGCAGCTTGGTGGGGGTAACTAATGAAAAACTGTTTTTT
-,TRBJ2-7,TRBV12-3/TRBV12-4,few,CASSPTGTRSSYEQYF,TGTGCCAGCAGCCCGACCGGGACGCGGAGCTCCTACGAGCAGTACTTC
-,TRBJ2-1,TRBV6-1,few,CASTSPRLNYNEQFF,TGTGCCAGCACCTCTCCTAGGCTAAACTACAATGAGCAGTTCTTC
TRBD2,TRBJ2-1,TRBV7-2,-,CASSLRRLGLAGAGSYNEQFF,TGTGCCAGCAGCTTACGCCGGCTCGGGCTAGCGGGAGCTGGCTCCTACAATGAGCAGTTCTTC
-,TRBJ2-4,TRBV5-1,-,CASSLSGGDHIQYF,TGCGCCAGCAGCTTGTCAGGGGGGGACCACATTCAGTACTTC
TRBD2,TRBJ2-3,TRBV10-3,few,CAISESPVGRNTDTQYF,TGTGCCATCAGTGAGTCACCAGTCGGGAGGAACACAGATACGCAGTATTTT
TRBD1,TRBJ2-7,TRBV9,-,CASSVGTGRMDEQYF,TGTGCCAGCAGCGTGGGGACAGGGAGGATGGACGAGCAGTACTTC
TRBD1,TRBJ2-1,TRBV7-2,-,CASSWDSRWYNEQFF,TGTGCCAGCAGCTGGGACAGTCGCTGGTACAATGAGCAGTTCTTC
TRBD1,TRBJ2-7,TRBV5-1,-,CASTRGGTGDYKQYF,TGCGCCAGCACCAGGGGGGGGACAGGGGACTACAAGCAGTACTTC
-,TRBJ2-3,TRBV11-2,-,CASSLGVGRSSTDTQYF,TGTGCCAGCAGCTTAGGAGTGGGCAGGTCTAGCACAGATACGCAGTATTTT
TRBD2,TRBJ2-3,TRBV7-9,few,CASSWTSGTDTQYF,TGTGCCAGCAGCTGGACTAGCGGAACAGATACGCAGTATTTT
-,TRBJ2-1,TRBV20-1,-,CSAGVLGEQFF,TGCAGTGCTGGCGTCCTGGGTGAGCAGTTCTTC
TRBD1,TRBJ2-7,TRBV6-1,-,CASQPGQGNYEQYF,TGTGCCAGCCAACCGGGACAGGGGAACTACGAGCAGTACTTC
-,TRBJ2-5,TRBV7-2,-,CASSKLRTQYF,TGTGCCAGCAGCAAACTGAGGACCCAGTACTTC
-,TRBJ2-7,TRBV20-1,-,CSASTGYEQYF,TGCAGTGCTTCTACAGGATACGAGCAGTACTTC
-,TRBJ2-7,TRBV10-3,-,CAISIRQVLSSYEQYF,TGTGCCATCAGCATCAGACAGGTCCTGAGCTCCTACGAGCAGTACTTC
-,TRBJ2-1,TRBV5-1,few,CASSADVNEQFF,TGCGCCAGCAGCGCGGATGTAAATGAGCAGTTCTTC
-,TRBJ1-2,TRBV6-5,-,CASSYGGLYGYTF,TGTGCCAGCAGTTATGGGGGATTGTATGGCTACACCTTC
-,TRBJ1-1,TRBV19,-,CATTRNTEAFF,TGTGCCACTACACGGAACACTGAAGCTTTCTTT
-,TRBJ1-2,TRBV12-3/TRBV12-4,few,CASSFHSNYGYTF,TGTGCCAGCAGTTTTCACAGCAACTATGGCTACACCTTC
TRBD2,TRBJ2-2,TRBV5-1,-,CASSSGTRSSYTGELFF,TGCGCCAGCAGCTCCGGGACTAGGTCATCGTACACCGGGGAGCTGTTTTTT
-,TRBJ2-3,TRBV20-1,few,CSARLGYIKNTDTQYF,TGCAGTGCTAGATTAGGCTACATTAAAAACACAGATACGCAGTATTTT
TRBD2,TRBJ2-1,TRBV5-1,-,CASSLAGGSSSYNEQFF,TGCGCCAGCAGCTTAGCGGGGGGGTCAAGCTCCTACAATGAGCAGTTCTTC
-,TRBJ1-2,TRBV3-1,-,CASSIRDGYTF,TGTGCCAGCAGCATTAGGGACGGCTACACCTTC
-,TRBJ2-2,TRBV12-3/TRBV12-4,-,CASSLGQHTGELFF,TGTGCCAGCAGTCTTGGACAGCACACCGGGGAGCTGTTTTTT
TRBD1,TRBJ2-7,TRBV10-3,few,CAIRGQETYEQYF,TGTGCCATCAGGGGACAGGAGACCTACGAGCAGTACTTC
TRBD1,TRBJ1-6,TRBV5-1,-,CASSGNRGHSPLHF,TGCGCCAGCAGCGGAAACAGGGGACATTCACCCCTCCACTTT
-,TRBJ2-7,TRBV2,few,CASMRAYEQYF,TGTGCCAGCATGAGGGCCTACGAGCAGTACTTC
-,TRBJ2-3,TRBV10-3,-,CAISGTTTDTQYF,TGTGCCATCAGTGGGACCACCACAGATACGCAGTATTTT
TRBD2,TRBJ2-7,TRBV20-1,few,CSARGTSGRFLGEQYF,TGCAGTGCTAGAGGGACTAGCGGGAGGTTCCTAGGCGAGCAGTACTTC
-,TRBJ1-4,TRBV20-1,-,CSALGTVVEKLFF,TGCAGTGCTCTCGGAACCGTAGTTGAAAAACTGTTTTTT
TRBD2,TRBJ2-7,TRBV10-2,-,CASSEGSSGHEQYF,TGCGCCAGCAGTGAAGGGTCTAGCGGGCACGAGCAGTACTTC
TRBD1,TRBJ2-1,TRBV5-1,-,CASSLQGAGDEQFF,TGCGCCAGCAGCTTGCAGGGGGCTGGTGATGAGCAGTTCTTC
-,TRBJ1-5,TRBV7-8,few,CASSFGRQISQPQHF,TGTGCCAGCAGCTTCGGGAGACAGATTTCTCAGCCCCAGCATTTT
TRBD1,TRBJ1-5,TRBV3-1,few,CASGGQGSNQPQHF,TGTGCCAGCGGTGGACAGGGGAGCAATCAGCCCCAGCATTTT